This entry concerns a single T cell receptor beta chain. The CDR3 extends 3 residues past the end of the read, so its final part is completed from the germline J gene. The data were obtained in a study of T cells in women clearing cervical HPV infection. On the study more broadly: Controls' single incident HPV16 infection cleared within 12 months without precancer. Blood came at first lesion visit for cases, post-clearance for controls.

Data came from immunoSEQ multiplex PCR; TCRdb stores just in-frame clones and leaves some out. The listing records approximately 34,000 clones. CDR1 is DFQATT and CDR2 is SNEGSKA in the germline V gene (reference sequence). The CDR3 totals 17 residues. Trimming took 0 bases from V and 4 from J; bases not matched to a gene: 11. MY09/MY11 PCR detected cervical HPV DNA; dot-blot assigned genotypes. The receptor's source is a woman aged 18-70 years with a cervical HPV16 infection that either progressed to CIN3+ or cleared (not recorded which). V and J are TRBV20-1 and TRBJ1-1; 10 bases are a match to TRBD1. The specimen sequenced was blood buffy coat. CDR3 amino acids: CSARDPGQGLLVTEAFF. Incomplete CDR3 DNA: TGCAGTGCTAGAGACCCGGGACAGGGGTTGTTGGTCACTGAA.